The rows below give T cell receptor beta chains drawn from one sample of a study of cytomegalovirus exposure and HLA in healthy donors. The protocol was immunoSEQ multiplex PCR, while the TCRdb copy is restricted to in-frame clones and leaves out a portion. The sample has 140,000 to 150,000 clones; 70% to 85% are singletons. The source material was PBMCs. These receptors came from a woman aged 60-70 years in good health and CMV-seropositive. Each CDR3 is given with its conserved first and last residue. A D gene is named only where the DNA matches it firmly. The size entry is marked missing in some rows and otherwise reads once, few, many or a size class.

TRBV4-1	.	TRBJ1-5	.	TGCGCCAGCAGCCCCCACCGTCAGACCAGGGTCAATCAGCCCCAGCATTTT	CASSPHRQTRVNQPQHF
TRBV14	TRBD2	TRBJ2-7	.	TGTGCCAGCAGCCGCATACAGGCTAGCGGGAGATTGGAGCAGTACTTC	CASSRIQASGRLEQYF
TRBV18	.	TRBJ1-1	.	TGTGCCAGCTCAGTAGGGAGGAACACTGAAGCTTTCTTT	CASSVGRNTEAFF
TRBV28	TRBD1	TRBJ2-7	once	TGTGCCAGCAGTTCAATTAAAGACAGGGGTACATACGAGCAGTACTTC	CASSSIKDRGTYEQYF
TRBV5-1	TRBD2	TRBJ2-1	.	TGCGCCAGCAGCTTACTAGCGGGAGAGGACAATGAGCAGTTCTTC	CASSLLAGEDNEQFF
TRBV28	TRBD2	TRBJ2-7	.	TGTGCCAGCAGGAGGACTAGCGGCTTCTACGAGCAGTACTTC	CASRRTSGFYEQYF
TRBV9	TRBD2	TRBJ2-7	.	TGTGCCAGCAGCGTAAGAGGGCTAGCGGATCCCTACGAGCAGTACTTC	CASSVRGLADPYEQYF
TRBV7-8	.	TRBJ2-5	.	TGTGCCAGCAGCTCAGGTAGGTGGGAGACCCAGTACTTC	CASSSGRWETQYF
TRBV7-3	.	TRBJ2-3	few	TGTGCCAGCAGCTGGGAGGGGGGCTCCACAGATACGCAGTATTTT	CASSWEGGSTDTQYF
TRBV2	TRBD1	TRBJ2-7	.	TGTGCCAGCAACAACAGGGGGAGCGACGAGCAGTACTTC	CASNNRGSDEQYF
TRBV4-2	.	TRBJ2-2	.	TGTGCCAGCAGCCCCGATCTGGACAGAGCAACCGGGGAGCTGTTTTTT	CASSPDLDRATGELFF
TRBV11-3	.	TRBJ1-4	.	TGTGCCAGCAGCCCTTTGGCGGGCAGACCTAATGAAAAACTGTTTTTT	CASSPLAGRPNEKLFF
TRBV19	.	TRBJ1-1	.	TGTGCCAGTAGTATGAGTATGAACACTGAAGCTTTCTTT	CASSMSMNTEAFF
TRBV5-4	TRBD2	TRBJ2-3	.	TGTGCCAGCAGCAAAAACGGGGGGGCAGATACGCAGTATTTT	CASSKNGGADTQYF
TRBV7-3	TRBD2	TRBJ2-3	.	TGTGCCAGCAGCCTCGATAGCGGGGGGCGAGATACGCAGTATTTT	CASSLDSGGRDTQYF
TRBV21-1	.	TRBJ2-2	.	TGTGCCAGCAGCAAAGAGGGGGGGACTAGCTCCGGGGAGCTGTTTTTT	CASSKEGGTSSGELFF
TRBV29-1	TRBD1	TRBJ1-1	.	TGCAGCGTCGGACAGGGGACTTACACTGAAGCTTTCTTT	CSVGQGTYTEAFF
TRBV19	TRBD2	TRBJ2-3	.	TGTGCCAGTAGTATTTCTCCGGGACTAGTGATCGCGCAGTATTTT	CASSISPGLVIAQYF
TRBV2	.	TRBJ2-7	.	TGTGCCAGCAGTAACTACGAGCAGTACTTC	CASSNYEQYF
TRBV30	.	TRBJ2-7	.	TGTGCCTGGGGGACTTTTTACGAGCAGTACTTC	CAWGTFYEQYF
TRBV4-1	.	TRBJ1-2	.	TGCGCCAGCAGCCAAGATTCTGAGAACTATGGCTACACCTTC	CASSQDSENYGYTF
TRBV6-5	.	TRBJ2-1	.	TGTGCCAGCGGCTTGGGGGGGCATGAGCAGTTCTTC	CASGLGGHEQFF
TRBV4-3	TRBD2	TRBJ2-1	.	TGCGCCAGCAGCCAAGATAGAGGACTAGCGGTGAGGAATGAGCAGTTCTTC	CASSQDRGLAVRNEQFF
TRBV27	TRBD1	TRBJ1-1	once	TGTGCCAGCAGTTTAAATCCAGGGGGGAACACTGAAGCTTTCTTT	CASSLNPGGNTEAFF
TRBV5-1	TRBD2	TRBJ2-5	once	TGCGCCAGCAGCACCCAGGGAGGGCAAGAGACCCAGTACTTC	CASSTQGGQETQYF
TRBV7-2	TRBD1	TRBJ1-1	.	TGTGCCAGCAGCTTATGGTCGACAGGGGCCACTGAAGCTTTCTTT	CASSLWSTGATEAFF
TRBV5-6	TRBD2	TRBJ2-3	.	TGTGCCAGCAGCTTTAGCGGGAGGGTCACAGATACGCAGTATTTT	CASSFSGRVTDTQYF
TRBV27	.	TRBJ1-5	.	TGTGCCCAAGCCACCTATCCCAGGATGAATCAGCCCCAGCATTTT	CAQATYPRMNQPQHF
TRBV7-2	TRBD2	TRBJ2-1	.	TGTGCCAGCAGCGGGGGACTAGCGGGAGAGTTAGCGTTCTTC	CASSGGLAGELAFF
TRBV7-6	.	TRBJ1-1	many	TGTGCCAGCAGCATTAGCGGGGGGGACACTGAAGCTTTCTTT	CASSISGGDTEAFF
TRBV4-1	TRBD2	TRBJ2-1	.	TGCGCCAGCAGCCAACCTAGGACTAGCCACTACAATGAGCAGTTCTTC	CASSQPRTSHYNEQFF
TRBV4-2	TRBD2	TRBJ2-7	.	TGTGCCAGCAGCCAAGAGGCTAGCGGGAGGCCTTTTTCCTACGAGCAGTACTTC	CASSQEASGRPFSYEQYF
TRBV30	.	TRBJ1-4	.	TGTGCCTGGAGTGAACAGGTTGAAAAACTGTTTTTT	CAWSEQVEKLFF
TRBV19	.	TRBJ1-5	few	TGTGCCAGTAGTACTGGACAGTACAATCAGCCCCAGCATTTT	CASSTGQYNQPQHF
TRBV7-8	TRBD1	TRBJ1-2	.	TGTGCCAGCAGCCGCCGGACAGGGCAAGGCTACACCTTC	CASSRRTGQGYTF
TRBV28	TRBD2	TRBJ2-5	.	TGTGCCAGCAGTTTTGGGAACGGTGCGGGAGCGGAGACCCAGTACTTC	CASSFGNGAGAETQYF
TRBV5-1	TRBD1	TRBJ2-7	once	TGCGCCAGAAGGACAGGGCTCTACGAGCAGTACTTC	CARRTGLYEQYF
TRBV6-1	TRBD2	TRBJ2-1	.	TGTGCCAGCAGTCTGGGACTAGCGGGGAATGAGCAGTTCTTC	CASSLGLAGNEQFF
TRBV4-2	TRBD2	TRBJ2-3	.	TGTGCCAGCAGCCAAGATCTCACTAGCGGGATACGCCCGCAGTATTTT	CASSQDLTSGIRPQYF
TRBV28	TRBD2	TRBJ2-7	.	TGTGCCAGCAGTTCACTAGCGGGTTTCTCCTACGAGCAGTACTTC	CASSSLAGFSYEQYF
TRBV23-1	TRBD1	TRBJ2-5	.	TGCGCCAGAGATCACAGGGGGCAGGAGACCCAGTACTTC	CARDHRGQETQYF
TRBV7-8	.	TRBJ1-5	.	TGTGCCAGCAGCTCAGAGGGGGGAGGGGCCCAGGAGCCCCAGCATTTT	CASSSEGGGAQEPQHF
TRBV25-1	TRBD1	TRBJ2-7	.	TGTGCCACCGGAGAGGCAGGGACAGCTCTATACGAGCAGTACTTC	CATGEAGTALYEQYF
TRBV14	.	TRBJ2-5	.	TGTGCCAGCAGCTTAACAGGTCGCGAGACCCAGTACTTC	CASSLTGRETQYF
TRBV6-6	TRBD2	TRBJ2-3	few	TGTGCCAGCAGTCGCGGGACTAGCGGGGGCACAGATACGCAGTATTTT	CASSRGTSGGTDTQYF
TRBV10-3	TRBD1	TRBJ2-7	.	TGTGCCATCAGTGACCCCGGGACAGTTTCCTACGAGCAGTACTTC	CAISDPGTVSYEQYF
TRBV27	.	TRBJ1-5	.	TGTGCCAGCAGTTTAGGGCATCATCAGCCCCAGCATTTT	CASSLGHHQPQHF
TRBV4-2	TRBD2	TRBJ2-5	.	TGTGCCAGCAGCCAATCCGCTAGCGGGGACTCCGTGGGAGAGACCCAGTACTTC	CASSQSASGDSVGETQYF
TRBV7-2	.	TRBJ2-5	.	TGTGCCAGCCGGGAAGGAGGGCCGCAGGAGACCCAGTACTTC	CASREGGPQETQYF
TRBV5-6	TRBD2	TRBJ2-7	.	TGTGCCAGCAGCGTATTGGGGGAGGGCCGCCCCTACGAGCAGTACTTC	CASSVLGEGRPYEQYF
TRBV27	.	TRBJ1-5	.	TGTGCCAGCACGACGGGGGTGGGCAATCAGCCCCAGCATTTT	CASTTGVGNQPQHF
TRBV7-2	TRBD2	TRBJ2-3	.	TGTGCCAGCAGCTTGTCAGCGGGAGGGCTGGGAGATACGCAGTATTTT	CASSLSAGGLGDTQYF
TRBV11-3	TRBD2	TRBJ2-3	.	TGTGCCAGCAGCTTGGGAGGGAGCACAGATACGCAGTATTTT	CASSLGGSTDTQYF